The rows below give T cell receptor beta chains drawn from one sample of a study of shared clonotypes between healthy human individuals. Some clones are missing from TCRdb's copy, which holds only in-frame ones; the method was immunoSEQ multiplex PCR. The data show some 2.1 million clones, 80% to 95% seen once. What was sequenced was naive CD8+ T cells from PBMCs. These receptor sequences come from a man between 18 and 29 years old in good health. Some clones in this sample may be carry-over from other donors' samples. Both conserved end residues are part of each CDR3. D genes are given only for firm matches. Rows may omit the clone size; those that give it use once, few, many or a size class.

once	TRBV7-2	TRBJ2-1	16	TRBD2	CASSWPGTSGSNEQFF	TGTGCCAGCAGCTGGCCAGGGACTAGCGGGAGCAATGAGCAGTTCTTC
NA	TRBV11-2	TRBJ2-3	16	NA	CASSSFPRGLTDTQYF	TGTGCCAGCAGCTCCTTCCCGCGGGGTCTCACAGATACGCAGTATTTT
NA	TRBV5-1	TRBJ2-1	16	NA	CASSSYRDSSLDEQFF	TGCGCCAGCAGCTCGTACCGGGACTCGAGCCTGGATGAGCAGTTCTTC
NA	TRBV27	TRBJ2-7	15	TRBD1	CASSPLGTAFYEQYF	TGTGCCAGCAGTCCCCTCGGGACAGCGTTCTACGAGCAGTACTTC
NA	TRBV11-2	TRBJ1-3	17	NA	CASSLEGFSSAGNTIYF	TGTGCCAGCAGCTTAGAGGGGTTCAGCTCTGCTGGAAACACCATATATTTT
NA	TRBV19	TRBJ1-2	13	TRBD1	CATLGQGNYGYTF	TGTGCCACCCTGGGACAGGGGAACTATGGCTACACCTTC
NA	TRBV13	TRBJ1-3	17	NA	CASSSGVPLSSGNTIYF	TGTGCCAGCAGCTCGGGAGTACCCCTGAGCTCTGGAAACACCATATATTTT
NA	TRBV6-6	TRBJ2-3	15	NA	CASSYSIDWRDTQYF	TGTGCCAGCAGTTATTCTATAGATTGGAGAGATACGCAGTATTTT
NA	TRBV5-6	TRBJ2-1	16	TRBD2	CASSLGTGGPFNEQFF	TGTGCCAGCAGCTTGGGTACGGGAGGGCCGTTCAATGAGCAGTTCTTC
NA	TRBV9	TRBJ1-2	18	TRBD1	CASSVGQGELDAVYGYTF	TGTGCCAGCAGCGTCGGACAGGGGGAGCTTGATGCTGTCTATGGCTACACCTTC
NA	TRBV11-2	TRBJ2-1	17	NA	CASSLDQGGYNYNEQFF	TGTGCCAGCAGCTTAGATCAGGGCGGGTACAATTACAATGAGCAGTTCTTC
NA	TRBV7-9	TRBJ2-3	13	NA	CASSGLGSDTQYF	TGTGCCAGCAGTGGTTTAGGCTCAGATACGCAGTATTTT
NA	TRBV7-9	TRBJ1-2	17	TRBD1	CASSLPRQGETYYGYTF	TGTGCCAGCAGCTTACCCCGACAGGGGGAAACTTACTATGGCTACACCTTC
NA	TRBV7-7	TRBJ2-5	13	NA	CASSLWPTETQYF	TGTGCCAGCAGCTTGTGGCCGACAGAGACCCAGTACTTC
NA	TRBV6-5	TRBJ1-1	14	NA	CASSQVPSNTEAFF	TGTGCCAGCTCGCAAGTTCCCTCGAACACTGAAGCTTTCTTT
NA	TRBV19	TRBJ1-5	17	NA	CASSIESILVNQQPQHF	TGTGCCAGTAGTATAGAGTCAATTTTGGTTAACCAACAGCCCCAGCATTTT
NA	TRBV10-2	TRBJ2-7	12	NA	CASSLTNYEQYF	TGCGCCAGCAGCCTAACGAACTACGAGCAGTACTTC
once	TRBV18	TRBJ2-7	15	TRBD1	CASAPPGQRPYEQYF	TGTGCCAGCGCCCCGCCGGGACAGCGACCCTACGAGCAGTACTTC
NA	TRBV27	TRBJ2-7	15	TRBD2	CASSERAGAALEQYF	TGTGCCAGCAGTGAACGAGCGGGAGCCGCGCTCGAGCAGTACTTC
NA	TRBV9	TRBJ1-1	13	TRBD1	CASSATGKTEAFF	TGTGCCAGCAGCGCGACAGGGAAGACTGAAGCTTTCTTT
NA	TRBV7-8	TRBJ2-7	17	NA	CASSLSTPTGPLYEQYF	TGTGCCAGCAGCTTGTCCACCCCGACAGGACCCCTTTACGAGCAGTACTTC
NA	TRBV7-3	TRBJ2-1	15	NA	CASSPSLGTYNEQFF	TGTGCCAGCAGCCCCTCATTGGGGACCTACAATGAGCAGTTCTTC
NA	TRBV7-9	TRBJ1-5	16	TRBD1	CASSGGTGDSNQPQHF	TGTGCCAGCAGCGGAGGGACAGGGGATAGCAATCAGCCCCAGCATTTT
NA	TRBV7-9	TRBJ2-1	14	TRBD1	CASSQRQGAAEQFF	TGTGCCAGCAGCCAAAGACAGGGGGCGGCCGAGCAGTTCTTC
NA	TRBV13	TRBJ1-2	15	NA	CASSFGAGEEDGYTF	NA
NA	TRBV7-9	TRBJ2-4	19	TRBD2	CASSTLGLAGALAKNIQYF	TGTGCCAGCAGCACCCTCGGACTAGCGGGTGCCCTGGCCAAAAACATTCAGTACTTC
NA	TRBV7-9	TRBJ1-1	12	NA	CASRDSMVEAFF	TGTGCCAGCAGGGACAGCATGGTTGAAGCTTTCTTT
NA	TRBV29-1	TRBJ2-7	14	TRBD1	CSVLPGQGAGEQYF	TGCAGCGTTTTACCGGGACAGGGGGCAGGGGAGCAGTACTTC
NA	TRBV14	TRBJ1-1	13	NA	CASSPGRKTEAFF	TGTGCCAGCAGCCCTGGGCGGAAGACTGAAGCTTTCTTT
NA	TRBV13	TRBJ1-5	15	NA	CASSESRGMGQPQHF	TGTGCCAGCAGCGAAAGTAGGGGAATGGGTCAGCCCCAGCATTTT
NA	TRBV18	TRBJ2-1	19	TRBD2	CANQGGQGLTSGTYNEQFF	TGTGCCAACCAGGGGGGGCAGGGGCTGACTAGCGGAACCTACAATGAGCAGTTCTTC
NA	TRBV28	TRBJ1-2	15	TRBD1	CASSTRGQGIYGYTF	TGTGCCAGCAGTACCCGAGGACAGGGCATCTATGGCTACACCTTC
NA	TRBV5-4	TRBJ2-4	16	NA	CASSFSLTGLENIQYF	TGTGCCAGCAGCTTTAGTCTAACGGGTTTAGAAAACATTCAGTACTTC